The TCR beta chain under discussion was sequenced for a study of shared clonotypes between healthy human individuals. Looking at the study overall: Each donor's CD4 naive and CD4 memory cells filled three plates apiece, CD8 naive two, and CD8 memory one.

As regards this clone: Its target is not known. Other DNA sequences in the same sample also yield this CDR3.

The CDR3 is 14 residues long. The ends lost 3 bases at V and 4 bases at J; junction bases unmatched: 5. Germline V gives CDR1 SQVTM, CDR2 ANQGSEA. TCRdb's table, derived via immunoSEQ multiplex PCR, lists solely in-frame clones and lacks some. The table records about 2.1 million clones, 93% of them present only once. Naive CD8 cells were CD45RO-negative, positively selected for CCR7, excluding terminally differentiated effector memory CD45RA+ cells. Findings and caveats of the study: Incompleteness in sorted-subset sequencing, despite large depth, was shown by rarefaction. Expectations were that clonotype sharing among donors would be affected by sequencing depth. Naive CD4 clonotype sharing across four donors was about 5.3%.

The receptor comes from a man between 18 and 29 years old in good health. Some clones in this sample may be carry-over from other donors' samples. This chain connects TRBV29-1 to TRBJ2-2; TRBD2 matches at 7 bases. Specimen: naive CD8+ T cells from PBMCs. CDR3 loop: CSVESPGGTGELFF. The CDR3, as DNA: TGCAGCGTTGAGTCGCCGGGAGGCACCGGGGAGCTGTTTTTT.